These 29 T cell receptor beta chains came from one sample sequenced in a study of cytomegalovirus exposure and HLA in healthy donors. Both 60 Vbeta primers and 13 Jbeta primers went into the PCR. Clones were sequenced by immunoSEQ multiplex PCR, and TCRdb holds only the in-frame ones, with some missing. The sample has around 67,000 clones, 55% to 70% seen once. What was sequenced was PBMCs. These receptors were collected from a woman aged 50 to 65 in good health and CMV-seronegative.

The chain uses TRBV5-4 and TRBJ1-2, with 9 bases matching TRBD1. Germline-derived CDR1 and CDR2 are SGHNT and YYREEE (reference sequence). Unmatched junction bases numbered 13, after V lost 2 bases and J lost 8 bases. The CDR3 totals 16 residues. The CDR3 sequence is CASSFPGQGRDKGYTF. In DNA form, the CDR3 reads TGTGCCAGCAGCTTCCCGGGACAGGGTCGCGATAAAGGCTACACCTTC. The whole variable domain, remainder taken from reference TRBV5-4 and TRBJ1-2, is ETGVTQSPTHLIKTRGQQVTLRCSSQSGHNTVSWYQQALGQGPQFIFQYYREEENGRGNFPPRFSGLQFPNYSSELNVNALELDDSALYLCASSFPGQGRDKGYTFGSGTRLTVV.

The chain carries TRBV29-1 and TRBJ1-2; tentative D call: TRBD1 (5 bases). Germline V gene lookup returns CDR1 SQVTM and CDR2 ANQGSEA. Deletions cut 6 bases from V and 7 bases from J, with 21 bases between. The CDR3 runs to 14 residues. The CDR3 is CSVLVGGGPGGYTF. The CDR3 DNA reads TGCAGCGTCCTGGTGGGCGGGGGACCGGGTGGCTACACCTTC. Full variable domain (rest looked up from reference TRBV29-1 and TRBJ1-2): SAVISQKPSRDICQRGTSLTIQCQVDSQVTMMFWYRQQPGQSLTLIATANQGSEATYESGFVIDKFPISRPNLTFSTLTVSNMSPEDSSIYLCSVLVGGGPGGYTFGSGTRLTVV.

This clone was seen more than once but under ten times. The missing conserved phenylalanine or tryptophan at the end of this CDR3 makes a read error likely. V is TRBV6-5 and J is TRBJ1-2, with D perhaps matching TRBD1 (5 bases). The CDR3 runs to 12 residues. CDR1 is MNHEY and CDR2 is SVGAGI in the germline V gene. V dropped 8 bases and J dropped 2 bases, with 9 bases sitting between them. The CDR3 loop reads CASSQGNYGYTL. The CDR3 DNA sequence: TGTGCCAGCTCCCAGGGCAACTATGGCTACACCTTG.

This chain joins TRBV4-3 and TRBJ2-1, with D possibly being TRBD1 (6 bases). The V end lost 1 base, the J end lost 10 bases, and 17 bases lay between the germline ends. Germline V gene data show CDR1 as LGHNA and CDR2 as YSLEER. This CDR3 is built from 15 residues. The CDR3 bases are TGCGCCAGCAGCCAAGCCCAGGACAGTGTGAGGGAGCAGTTCTTC. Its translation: CASSQAQDSVREQFF.

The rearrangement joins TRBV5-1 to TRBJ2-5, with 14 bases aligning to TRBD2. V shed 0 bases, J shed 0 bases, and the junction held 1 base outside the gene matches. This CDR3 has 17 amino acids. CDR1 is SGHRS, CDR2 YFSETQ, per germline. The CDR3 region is CASSLGTSGRHQETQYF. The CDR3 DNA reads TGCGCCAGCAGCTTGGGGACTAGCGGGAGGCACCAAGAGACCCAGTACTTC.

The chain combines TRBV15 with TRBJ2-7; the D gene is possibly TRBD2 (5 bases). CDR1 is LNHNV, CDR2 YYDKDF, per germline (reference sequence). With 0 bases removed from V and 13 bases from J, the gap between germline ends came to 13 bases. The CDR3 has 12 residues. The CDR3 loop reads CATSRDNGVPYF. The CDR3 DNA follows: TGTGCCACCAGCAGAGATAACGGGGTGCCTTACTTC. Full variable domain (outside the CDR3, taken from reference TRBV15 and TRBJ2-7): DAMVIQNPRYQVTQFGKPVTLSCSQTLNHNVMYWYQQKSSQAPKLLFHYYDKDFNNEADTPDNFQSRRPNTSFCFLDIRSPGLGDTAMYLCATSRDNGVPYFGPGTRLTVT.

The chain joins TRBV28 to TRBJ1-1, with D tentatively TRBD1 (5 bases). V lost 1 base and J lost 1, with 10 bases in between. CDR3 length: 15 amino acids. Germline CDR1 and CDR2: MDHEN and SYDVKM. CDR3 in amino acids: CASSLYPGSNTEAFF. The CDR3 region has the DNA TGTGCCAGCAGTTTATACCCAGGGTCGAACACTGAAGCTTTCTTT.

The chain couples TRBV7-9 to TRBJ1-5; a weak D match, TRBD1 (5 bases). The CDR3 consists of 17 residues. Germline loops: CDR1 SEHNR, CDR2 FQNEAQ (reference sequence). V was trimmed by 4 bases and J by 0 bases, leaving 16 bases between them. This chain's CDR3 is CASSSGDSVYSNQPQHF. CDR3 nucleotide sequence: TGTGCCAGCAGCTCTGGCGACAGCGTATATAGCAATCAGCCCCAGCATTTT.

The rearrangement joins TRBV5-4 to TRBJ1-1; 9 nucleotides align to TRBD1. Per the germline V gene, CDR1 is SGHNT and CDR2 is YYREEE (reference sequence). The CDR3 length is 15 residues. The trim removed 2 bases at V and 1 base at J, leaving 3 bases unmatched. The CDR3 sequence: CASSFTGQGNTEAFF. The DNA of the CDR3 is TGTGCCAGCAGCTTCACGGGACAGGGGAACACTGAAGCTTTCTTT.

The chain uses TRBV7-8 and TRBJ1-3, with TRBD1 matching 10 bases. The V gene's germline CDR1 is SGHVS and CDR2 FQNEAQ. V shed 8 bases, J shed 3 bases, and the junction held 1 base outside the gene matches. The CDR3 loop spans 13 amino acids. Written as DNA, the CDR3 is TGTGCCAGCCGGACAGGGGGTGGAAACACCATATATTTT. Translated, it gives CASRTGGGNTIYF. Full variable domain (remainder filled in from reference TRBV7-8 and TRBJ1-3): GAGVSQSPRYKVAKRGQDVALRCDPISGHVSLFWYQQALGQGPEFLTYFQNEAQLDKSGLPSDRFFAERPEGSVSTLKIQRTQQEDSAVYLCASRTGGGNTIYFGEGSWLTVV.

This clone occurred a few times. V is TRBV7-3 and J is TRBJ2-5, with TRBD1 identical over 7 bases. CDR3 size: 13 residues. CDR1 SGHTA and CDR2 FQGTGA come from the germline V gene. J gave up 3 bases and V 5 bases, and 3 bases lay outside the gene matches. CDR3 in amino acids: CASSPTGEETQYF. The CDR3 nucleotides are TGTGCCAGCAGCCCCACAGGGGAAGAGACCCAGTACTTC. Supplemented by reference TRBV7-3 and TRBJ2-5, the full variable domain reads GAGVSQTPSNKVTEKGKYVELRCDPISGHTALYWYRQSLGQGPEFLIYFQGTGAADDSGLPNDRFFAVRPEGSVSTLKIQRTERGDSAVYLCASSPTGEETQYFGPGTRLLVL.

The CDR3 loop reads CASNPTSGGNNEQFF. The CDR3, as DNA: TGTGCCAGCAACCCAACTAGCGGGGGCAACAATGAGCAGTTCTTC. This chain uses TRBV6-5 with TRBJ2-1, with 11 nucleotides matching TRBD2. CDR3 length: 15 residues. After removal of 7 bases from V and 5 bases from J, the junction contained 7 bases not matched to a gene. Germline lookup yields CDR1 MNHEY and CDR2 SVGAGI.

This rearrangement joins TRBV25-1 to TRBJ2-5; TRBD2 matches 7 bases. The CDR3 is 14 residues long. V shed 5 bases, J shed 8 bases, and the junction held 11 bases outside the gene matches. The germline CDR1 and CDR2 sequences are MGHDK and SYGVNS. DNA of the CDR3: TGTGCCAGCAGTTCCCCGGGAGGACAATATACCCAGTACTTC. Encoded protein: CASSSPGGQYTQYF.

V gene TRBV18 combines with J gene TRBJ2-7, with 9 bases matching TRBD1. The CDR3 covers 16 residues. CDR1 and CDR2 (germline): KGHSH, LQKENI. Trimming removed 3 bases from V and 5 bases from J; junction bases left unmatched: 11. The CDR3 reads CASSPLTGTGSDEQYF. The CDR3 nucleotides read TGTGCCAGCTCACCCCTTACCGGGACAGGGAGCGACGAGCAGTACTTC.

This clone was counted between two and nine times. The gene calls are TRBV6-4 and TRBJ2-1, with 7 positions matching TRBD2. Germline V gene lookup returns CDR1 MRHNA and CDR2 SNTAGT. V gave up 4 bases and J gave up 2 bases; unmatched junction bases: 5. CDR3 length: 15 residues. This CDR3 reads CASSVDLAAYNEQFF. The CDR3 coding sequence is TGTGCCAGCAGTGTCGACCTAGCGGCCTACAATGAGCAGTTCTTC.

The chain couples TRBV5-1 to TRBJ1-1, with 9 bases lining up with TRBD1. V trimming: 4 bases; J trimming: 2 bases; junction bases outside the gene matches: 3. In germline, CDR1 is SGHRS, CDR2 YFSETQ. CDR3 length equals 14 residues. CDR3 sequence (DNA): TGCGCCAGCAGCACGGACAGGGGAAACACTGAAGCTTTCTTT. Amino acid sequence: CASSTDRGNTEAFF.

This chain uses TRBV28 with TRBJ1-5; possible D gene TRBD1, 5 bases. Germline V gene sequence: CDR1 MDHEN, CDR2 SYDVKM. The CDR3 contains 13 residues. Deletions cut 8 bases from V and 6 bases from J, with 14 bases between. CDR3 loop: CASGPRVGQPQHF. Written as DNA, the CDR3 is TGTGCCAGCGGCCCCAGGGTAGGTCAGCCCCAGCATTTT.

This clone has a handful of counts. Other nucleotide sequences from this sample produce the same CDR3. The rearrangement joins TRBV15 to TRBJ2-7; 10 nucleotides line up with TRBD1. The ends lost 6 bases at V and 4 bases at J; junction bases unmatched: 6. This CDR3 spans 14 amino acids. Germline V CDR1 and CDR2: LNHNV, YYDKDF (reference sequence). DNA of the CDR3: TGTGCCACCAGTTGGGACAGGGGTATGTACGAGCAGTACTTC. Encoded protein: CATSWDRGMYEQYF.

CDR3 amino acids: CASSFRAAGSNTEAFF. CDR3 nucleotides: TGTGCCAGCAGCTTCCGCGCGGCAGGGTCTAACACTGAAGCTTTCTTT. The chain recombines TRBV7-3 with TRBJ1-1; D possibly corresponds to TRBD1 (5 bases). The CDR3 length is 16 residues. Per the germline V gene, CDR1 is SGHTA and CDR2 is FQGTGA. The V gene lost 3 bases and the J gene lost 2 bases, with 16 bases spanning the gap.

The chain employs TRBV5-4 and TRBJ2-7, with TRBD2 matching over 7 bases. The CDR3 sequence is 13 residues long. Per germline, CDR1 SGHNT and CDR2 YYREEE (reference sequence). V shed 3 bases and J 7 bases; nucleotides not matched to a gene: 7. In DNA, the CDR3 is TGTGCCAGCAGCTATGTGGCTAGCGGAGAGCAGTACTTC. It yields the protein CASSYVASGEQYF.

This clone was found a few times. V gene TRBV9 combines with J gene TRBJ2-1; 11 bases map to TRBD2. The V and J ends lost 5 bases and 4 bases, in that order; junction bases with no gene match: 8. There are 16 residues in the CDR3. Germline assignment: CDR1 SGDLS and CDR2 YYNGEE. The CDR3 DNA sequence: TGTGCCAGCAGTCCTATAGCGGGAGGGCATTACAATGAGCAGTTCTTC. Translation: CASSPIAGGHYNEQFF.

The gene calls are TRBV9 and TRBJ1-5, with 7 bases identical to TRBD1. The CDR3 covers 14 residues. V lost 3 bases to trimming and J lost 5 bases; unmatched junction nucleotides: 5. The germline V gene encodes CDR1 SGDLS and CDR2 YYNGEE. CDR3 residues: CASSEGQSDQPQHF. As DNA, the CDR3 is TGTGCCAGCAGCGAGGGACAGAGCGATCAGCCCCAGCATTTT.

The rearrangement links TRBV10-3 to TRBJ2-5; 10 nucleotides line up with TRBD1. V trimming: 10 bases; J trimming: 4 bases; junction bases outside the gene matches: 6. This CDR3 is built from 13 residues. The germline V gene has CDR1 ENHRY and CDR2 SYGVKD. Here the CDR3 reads CASDRGLGETQYF. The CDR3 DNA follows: TGTGCCAGTGACAGGGGGCTAGGAGAGACCCAGTACTTC.

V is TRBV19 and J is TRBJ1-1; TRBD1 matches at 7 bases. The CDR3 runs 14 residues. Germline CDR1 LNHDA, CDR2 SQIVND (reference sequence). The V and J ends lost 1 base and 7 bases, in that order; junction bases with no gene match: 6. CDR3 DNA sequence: TGTGCCAGTAGTATAGGTAGGGGGCGAGGTGAAGCTTTCTTT. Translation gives CASSIGRGRGEAFF.

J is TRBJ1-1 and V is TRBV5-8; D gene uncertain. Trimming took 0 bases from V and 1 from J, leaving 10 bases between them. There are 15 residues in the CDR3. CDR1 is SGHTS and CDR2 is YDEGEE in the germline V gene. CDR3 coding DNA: TGTGCCAGCAGCTTGGGATCGAGGCGGAACACTGAAGCTTTCTTT. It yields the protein CASSLGSRRNTEAFF.

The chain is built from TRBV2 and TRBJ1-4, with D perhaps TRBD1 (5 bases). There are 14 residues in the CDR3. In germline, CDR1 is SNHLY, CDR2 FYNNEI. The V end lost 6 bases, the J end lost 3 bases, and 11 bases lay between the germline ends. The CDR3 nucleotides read TGTGCCAGCAGCGGAGACAGCCCTAATGAAAAACTGTTTTTT. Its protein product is CASSGDSPNEKLFF. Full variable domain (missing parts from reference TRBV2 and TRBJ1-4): EPEVTQTPSHQVTQMGQEVILRCVPISNHLYFYWYRQILGQKVEFLVSFYNNEISEKSEIFDDQFSVERPDGSNFTLKIRSTKLEDSAMYFCASSGDSPNEKLFFGSGTQLSVL.

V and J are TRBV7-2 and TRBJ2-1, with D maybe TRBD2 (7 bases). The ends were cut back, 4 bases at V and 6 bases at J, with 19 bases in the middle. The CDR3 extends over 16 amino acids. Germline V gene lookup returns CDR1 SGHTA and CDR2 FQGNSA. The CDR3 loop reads CASSSGGLAGVNEQFF. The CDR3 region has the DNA TGTGCCAGCAGCTCCGGGGGGCTAGCAGGGGTCAATGAGCAGTTCTTC.

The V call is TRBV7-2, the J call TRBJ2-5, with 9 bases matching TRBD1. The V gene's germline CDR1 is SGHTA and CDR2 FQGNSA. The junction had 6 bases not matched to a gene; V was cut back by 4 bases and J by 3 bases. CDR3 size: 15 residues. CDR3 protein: CASSYHRGPEETQYF. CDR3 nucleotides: TGTGCCAGCAGCTATCACAGGGGGCCGGAAGAGACCCAGTACTTC.

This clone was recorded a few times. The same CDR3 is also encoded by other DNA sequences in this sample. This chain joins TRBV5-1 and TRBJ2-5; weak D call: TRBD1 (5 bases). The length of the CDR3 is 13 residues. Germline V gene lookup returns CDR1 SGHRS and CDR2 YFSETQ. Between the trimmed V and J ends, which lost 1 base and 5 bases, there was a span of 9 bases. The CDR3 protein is CASSLQGRETQYF. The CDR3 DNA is TGCGCCAGCAGCTTGCAGGGTCGGGAGACCCAGTACTTC.